The T cell receptor beta chain under discussion was sequenced for a study of regulatory T cells in long-lasting Graves disease. Study-wide results and limits: Segments TRBV28, TRBJ1-2 and TRBJ2-5 showed preferential usage in persistent disease.

Germline assignment: CDR1 LGHNA and CDR2 YNFKEQ. J lost 5 bases, V lost 4 bases, and 11 bases had no gene match. The length of the CDR3 is 17 residues. Both iRepertoire HTBI primers and Arm-PCR of CDR3 regions were used to build the TCR beta libraries. TCRdb reanalysed the multiplex PCR reads using MiXCR and keeps one entry per CDR3 protein. The sample lists roughly 420,000 distinct CDR3 sequences, about a sixth occurring once. Time point in this sample: newly diagnosed GD, antithyroid drugs for less than 3 months. Researchers made the TCR library from RNA that was extracted from PBMCs. About this clonotype: Its cognate antigen is unknown.

This sample was also put to use in a study of T cells in Graves' hyperthyroidism and ophthalmopathy. That paper notes: Calling Graves' hyperthyroidism stable meant ophthalmopathy did not progress within 18 months.

This sequence originates from a woman in her late teens or twenties with Graves disease. Sequenced material: peripheral blood mononuclear cells (PBMCs), taken at new diagnosis, from a patient treated with antithyroid drugs. This chain connects TRBV4-2 to TRBJ2-2; 9 nucleotides agree with TRBD1. The CDR3 reads CASSLRQGEGRTGELFF. The CDR3 nucleotides read TGTGCCAGCAGCCTTCGACAGGGGGAAGGTCGGACCGGGGAGCTGTTTTTT.